This T cell receptor (beta chain) was sequenced for a study of T cells in Graves' hyperthyroidism and ophthalmopathy. This clonotype has more than one count but fewer than ten. Its antigen is unidentified. The definition of stable Graves' hyperthyroidism was no ophthalmopathy progression within 18 months. Extraction of PBMCs used 9 to 10 ml of fresh peripheral blood. The source material, RNA transcripts, was used to amplify TCR beta CDR3 regions. First-round RT-PCR of the TCR CDR3 relied on the HTBI primer set. A single record per CDR3 protein comes from TCRdb applying MiXCR to the multiplex PCR reads. The table lists fewer than 650,000 distinct CDR3 sequences, roughly 15% of them singletons. Whole-study results and caveats: Most clonotypes expanded in the thyroid (above 0.001) were also present in blood. The model identified upcoming ophthalmopathy a median roughly 6.5 months ahead of onset.

Material: blood. The receptor's source is a woman in her thirties or forties with Graves' hyperthyroidism.

DNA for the CDR3: TGTGCCAGCAGTGAAGCGGGGACTACCACCGGGGAGCTGTTTTTT. It translates to CASSEAGTTTGELFF. V gene TRBV6-1 combines with J gene TRBJ2-2; 7 nucleotides match TRBD2. This CDR3 has 15 amino acids. The junction had 2 bases not matched to a gene; V was cut back by 0 bases and J by 4 bases. CDR1 is MNHNS and CDR2 is SASEGT in the germline V gene.